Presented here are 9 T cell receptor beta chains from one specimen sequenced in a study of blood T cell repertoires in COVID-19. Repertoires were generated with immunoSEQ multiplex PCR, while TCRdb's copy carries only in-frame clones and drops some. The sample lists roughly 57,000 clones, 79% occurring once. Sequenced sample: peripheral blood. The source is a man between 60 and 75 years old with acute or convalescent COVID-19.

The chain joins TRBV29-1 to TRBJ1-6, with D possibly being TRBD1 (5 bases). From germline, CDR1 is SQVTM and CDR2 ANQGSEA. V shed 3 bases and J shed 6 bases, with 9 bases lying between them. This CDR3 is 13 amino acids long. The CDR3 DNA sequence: TGCAGCGTTGAGACAGAAATTAATTCACCCCTCCACTTT. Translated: CSVETEINSPLHF.

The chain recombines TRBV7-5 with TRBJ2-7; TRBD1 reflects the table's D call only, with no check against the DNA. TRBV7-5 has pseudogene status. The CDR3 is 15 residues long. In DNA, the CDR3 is TGTGTCAGAAGTTCAGGGCACCTTACACCCTACGAGCAGTACTTC. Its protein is CVRSSGHLTPYEQYF.

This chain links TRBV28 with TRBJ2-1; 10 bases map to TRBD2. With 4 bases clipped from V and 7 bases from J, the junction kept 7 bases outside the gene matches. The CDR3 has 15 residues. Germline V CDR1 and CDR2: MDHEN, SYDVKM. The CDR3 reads CASSSPSSGGNEQFF. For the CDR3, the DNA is TGTGCCAGCAGTTCCCCTTCTAGCGGGGGTAATGAGCAGTTCTTC.

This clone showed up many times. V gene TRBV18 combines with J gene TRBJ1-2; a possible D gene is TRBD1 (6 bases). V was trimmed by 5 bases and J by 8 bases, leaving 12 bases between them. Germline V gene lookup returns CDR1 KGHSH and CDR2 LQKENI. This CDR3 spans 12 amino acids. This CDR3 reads CASSNSQGGYTF. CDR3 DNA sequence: TGTGCCAGCTCAAACAGCCAGGGGGGCTACACCTTC.

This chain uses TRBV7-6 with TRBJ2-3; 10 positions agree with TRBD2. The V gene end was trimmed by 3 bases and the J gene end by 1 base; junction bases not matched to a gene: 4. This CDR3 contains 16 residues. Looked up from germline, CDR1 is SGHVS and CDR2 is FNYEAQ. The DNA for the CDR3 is TGTGCCAGCAGCTTGAGCGGGGGGGTCGGCACAGATACGCAGTATTTT. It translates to CASSLSGGVGTDTQYF.

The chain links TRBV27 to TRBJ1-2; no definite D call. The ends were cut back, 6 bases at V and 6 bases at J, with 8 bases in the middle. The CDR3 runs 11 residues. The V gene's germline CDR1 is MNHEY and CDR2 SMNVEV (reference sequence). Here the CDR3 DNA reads TGTGCCAGCAGACGAGGCAATGGCTACACCTTC. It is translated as CASRRGNGYTF.

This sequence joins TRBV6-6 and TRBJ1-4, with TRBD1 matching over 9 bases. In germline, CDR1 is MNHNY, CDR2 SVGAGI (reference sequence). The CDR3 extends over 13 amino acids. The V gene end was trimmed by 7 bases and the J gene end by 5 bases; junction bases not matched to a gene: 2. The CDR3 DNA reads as TGTGCCAGCATGGGGACAGGGAATGAAAAACTGTTTTTT. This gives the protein CASMGTGNEKLFF.

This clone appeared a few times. CDR3 in DNA: TGTGCCAGCAGCCACATTACTCAGGGGGCGAGATATGGCTACACCTTC. Its translation: CASSHITQGARYGYTF. The chain combines TRBV7-2 with TRBJ1-2; TRBD1 agrees at 8 bases. This CDR3 has 16 amino acids. Germline CDR1 is SGHTA and CDR2 is FQGNSA. V trimming: 5 bases; J trimming: 5 bases; junction bases outside the gene matches: 13.

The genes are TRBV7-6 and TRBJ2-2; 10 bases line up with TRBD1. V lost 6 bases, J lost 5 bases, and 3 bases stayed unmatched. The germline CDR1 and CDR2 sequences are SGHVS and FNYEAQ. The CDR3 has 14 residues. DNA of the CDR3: TGTGCCAGCAGTCTGGGACAGGGGACCGGGGAGCTGTTTTTT. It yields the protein CASSLGQGTGELFF.